This T cell receptor beta chain was recorded in a study of blood T cells in healthy people across ages. The CDR3 is 13 amino acids. V lost 3 bases and J lost 7, with 10 bases in between. Germline V gives CDR1 SGDLS, CDR2 YYNGEE. This clonotype was recorded a few times. The authors ran a second PCR of 7 to 11 cycles using a sample-barcoded 5' primer and a J-beta primer mix. TCRdb re-called the 5' RACE reads with MiXCR, one entry per CDR3 protein. The sample holds 450,000 to 650,000 distinct CDR3 sequences, about 24% seen once. Another study also made use of these data, one on T cells of mothers and their children.

The V and J genes are TRBV9 and TRBJ2-2; unclear D gene. Sequences were obtained from blood. The sequence was obtained from a boy between 10 and 17 years old in good health. The CDR3 nucleotides are TGTGCCAGCAGCGCCGGATCGGGCGGGGAGCTGTTTTTT. It codes for CASSAGSGGELFF.